This T cell receptor beta chain appears in the sequencing data of a study of blood T cell repertoires in COVID-19. Study summary: The study drew acute and convalescent COVID-19 samples from the United States, Italy and Spain. T cells, B-cell-depleted T cells, or PBMCs supplied cDNA or gDNA.

The authors' processing: Using reference gene primer amplification, nucleated cell counts were estimated. Sequencing used immunoSEQ multiplex PCR; TCRdb keeps in-frame clones, though not all of them. Clone size and the V and J calls come from that table; the DNA yielded D and trimming. The table lists tens of thousands of clones, about 88% of them singletons. The CDR3 is made up of 17 amino acids. Germline trimming cut 0 bases from V and 8 bases from J; bases unmatched to any gene: 10. From germline, CDR1 is MNHEY and CDR2 SMNVEV (reference sequence). The sequenced sample was peripheral blood. V is TRBV27 and J is TRBJ2-1; the match to TRBD2 covers 10 bases. This TCR was sampled from a man aged 45-60 years with acute or convalescent COVID-19. The CDR3 bases are TGTGCCAGCAGTTTATCGGCCGGGACTAGCGTATTGGATGAGCAGTTCTTC. This translates into CASSLSAGTSVLDEQFF.